The 8 T cell receptor beta chains in this list originate from one sample, sequenced in a study of metastatic and nonmetastatic thyroid tumors (dated by TCRdb to 2019 to 2021). To prepare the library, PCR was applied. Sequenced using an Illumina HiSeq 4000. TCRdb redid the processing of the public reads, applying fastp at Q25 and MiXCR, and retained in-frame beta chains. The sample has about 30,000 clones on record, roughly 25% of them singletons. The ten largest clones add up to 9.2% of the sample. No treatment had been received by any patient before thyroid surgery. Sequenced input: blood. The receptors were gathered from a female donor with papillary thyroid cancer or a benign thyroid nodule (not recorded which). Some clones in this sample may be carry-over from other donors' samples.

The V and J genes are TRBV7-3 and TRBJ2-7; D possibly corresponds to TRBD2 (5 bases). From germline, CDR1 is SGHTA and CDR2 FQGTGA. Trimming pared 7 bases from V and 0 bases from J, leaving 25 bases between. The CDR3 is 18 amino acids. Here the CDR3 reads CASILKRVREGSSYEQYF. CDR3 coding DNA: TGTGCCAGCATCCTAAAGAGGGTTCGCGAGGGCTCCTCCTACGAGCAGTACTTC.

This clone came up many times. CDR3 DNA: TGTGCCAGCAGTGAAGATGTGGGGGGTACGCGTCAGCCCCAGCATTTT. Translation: CASSEDVGGTRQPQHF. The chain uses TRBV6-1 and TRBJ1-5; possibly TRBD1 for D (5 bases). The CDR3 sequence is 16 residues long. V lost 1 base, J lost 6 bases, and 16 bases lay in between. The V gene's germline CDR1 is MNHNS and CDR2 SASEGT.

This chain joins TRBV6-1 and TRBJ2-2, with a weak D call TRBD1 (6 bases). Deletions cut 1 base from V and 6 bases from J, with 9 bases between. The CDR3 sequence is 14 residues long. Germline CDR1 and CDR2: MNHNS and SASEGT. In DNA form, the CDR3 reads TGTGCCAGCAGTGAAGGGACAGAGGCCGGGGAGCTGTTTTTT. Translation: CASSEGTEAGELFF.

The genes are TRBV27 and TRBJ1-2; TRBD1 aligns across 10 bases. The CDR3 consists of 17 residues. Germline V gene data show CDR1 as MNHEY and CDR2 as SMNVEV (reference sequence). Trimming at V came to 4 bases and at J to 2 bases, leaving 10 bases not matched to a gene. CDR3 sequence (DNA): TGTGCCAGCAGTTCAACTCCTCGGACAGGGGGGAACTATGGCTACACCTTC. Residues: CASSSTPRTGGNYGYTF.

This clone occurred many times. The rearrangement joins TRBV15 to TRBJ1-2; D unclear. V was cut by 4 bases and J by 0 bases, with 9 bases left in between. Germline V gives CDR1 LNHNV, CDR2 YYDKDF (reference sequence). The CDR3 sequence is 14 residues long. CDR3 nucleotide sequence: TGTGCCACCAGCATTCCAGGAGCTAACTATGGCTACACCTTC. Encoded protein: CATSIPGANYGYTF.

In its sample, this clone was seen many times. V and J are TRBV6-1 and TRBJ1-2, with 9 bases fitting TRBD1. Germline loops: CDR1 MNHNS, CDR2 SASEGT. The trim removed 6 bases at V and 8 bases at J, leaving 10 bases unmatched. This CDR3 spans 14 amino acids. The CDR3 nucleotides read TGTGCCAGCAGCTGGGACAGGGTGTCCGGCGGCTACACCTTC. This sequence encodes CASSWDRVSGGYTF.

This clone was observed many times. The gene calls are TRBV19 and TRBJ2-7; possible D gene TRBD2, 6 bases. The germline V and J ends were trimmed by 5 bases and 6 bases, with 8 bases remaining between them. The CDR3 covers 11 residues. Germline-derived CDR1 and CDR2 are LNHDA and SQIVND (reference sequence). CDR3 protein: CASSGGSEQYF. The CDR3 DNA is TGTGCCAGTAGTGGAGGGTCCGAGCAGTACTTC.

The chain has TRBV5-1 and TRBJ1-4; D ambiguous. Per the germline V gene, CDR1 is SGHRS and CDR2 is YFSETQ. This CDR3 contains 13 residues. The ends were cut back, 6 bases at V and 10 bases at J, with 16 bases in the middle. CDR3 loop: CASTRRPQVKLFF. The CDR3 DNA sequence: TGCGCCAGCACTAGGCGGCCACAAGTAAAACTGTTTTTT. The full variable domain, in which reference TRBV5-1 and TRBJ1-4 provide the parts outside the CDR3, is KAGVTQTPRYLIKTRGQQVTLSCSPISGHRSVSWYQQTPGQGLQFLFEYFSETQRNKGNFPGRFSGRQFSNSRSEMNVSTLELGDSALYLCASTRRPQVKLFFGSGTQLSVL.